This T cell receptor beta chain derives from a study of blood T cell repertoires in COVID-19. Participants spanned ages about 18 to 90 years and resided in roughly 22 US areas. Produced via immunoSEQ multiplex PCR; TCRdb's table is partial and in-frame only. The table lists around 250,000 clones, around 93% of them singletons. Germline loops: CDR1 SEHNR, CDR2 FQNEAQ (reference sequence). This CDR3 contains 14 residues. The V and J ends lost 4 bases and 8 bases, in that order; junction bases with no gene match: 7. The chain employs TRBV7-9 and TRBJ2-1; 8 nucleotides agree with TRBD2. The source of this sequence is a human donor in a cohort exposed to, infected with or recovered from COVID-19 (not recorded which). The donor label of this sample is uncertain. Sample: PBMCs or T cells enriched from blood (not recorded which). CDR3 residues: CASSSRGGSDEQFF. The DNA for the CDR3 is TGTGCCAGCAGCTCTCGGGGGGGCTCGGATGAGCAGTTCTTC.